This T cell receptor beta chain was captured in a study of cytomegalovirus exposure and HLA in healthy donors. Findings and caveats of the study: Overall, approximately 180 TCR beta chains were annotated as cytomegalovirus-associated. Among the CMV-associated chains, a few were confirmed in vitro as specific for CMV antigens.

A note on this clone: The antigen is not known.

Vbeta (60) and Jbeta (13) primers were used in the PCR. This table comes from immunoSEQ multiplex PCR, and its TCRdb copy is limited to in-frame clones, with some not included. Its table records roughly 100,000 clones. Germline-derived CDR1 and CDR2 are GTSNPN and SVGIG (reference sequence). The CDR3 is 14 residues long. Germline trimming cut 4 bases from V and 5 bases from J; bases unmatched to any gene: 9. This receptor was taken from a man aged 35 to 55 in good health and CMV-seronegative. Sequenced: PBMCs. This chain uses TRBV30 with TRBJ2-3; 7 bases map to TRBD1. The DNA of the CDR3 is TGTGCCTGGAACAAAGGACAGGATTTAGATACGCAGTATTTT. Translated, it gives CAWNKGQDLDTQYF.